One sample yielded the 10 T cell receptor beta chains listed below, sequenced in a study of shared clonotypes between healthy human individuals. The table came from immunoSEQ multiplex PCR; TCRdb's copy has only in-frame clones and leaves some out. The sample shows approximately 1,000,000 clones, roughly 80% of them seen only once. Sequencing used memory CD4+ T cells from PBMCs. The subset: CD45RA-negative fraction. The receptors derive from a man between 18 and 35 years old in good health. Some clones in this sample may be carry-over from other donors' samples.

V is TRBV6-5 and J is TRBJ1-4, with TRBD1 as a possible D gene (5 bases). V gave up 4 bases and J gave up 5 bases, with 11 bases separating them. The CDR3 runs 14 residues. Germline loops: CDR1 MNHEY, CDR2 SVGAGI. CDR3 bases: TGTGCCAGCAGTTCCGGACACCCGAATGAAAAACTGTTTTTT. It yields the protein CASSSGHPNEKLFF.

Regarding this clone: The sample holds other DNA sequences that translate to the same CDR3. The CDR3 sequence is CASSVALNTGELFF. The CDR3 DNA is TGTGCCAGCAGCGTAGCTCTGAACACCGGGGAGCTGTTTTTT. The chain recombines TRBV9 with TRBJ2-2, with D unresolved. CDR1 and CDR2 from the germline V gene are SGDLS and YYNGEE. The CDR3 contains 14 residues. V was pared by 0 bases and J by 1 base, with 4 bases between.

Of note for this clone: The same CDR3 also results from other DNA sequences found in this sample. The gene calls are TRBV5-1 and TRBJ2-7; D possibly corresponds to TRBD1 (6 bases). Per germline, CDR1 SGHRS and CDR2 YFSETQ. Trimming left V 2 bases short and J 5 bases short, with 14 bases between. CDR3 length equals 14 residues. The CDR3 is CASSLGQGSDEQYF. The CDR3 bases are TGCGCCAGCAGCTTAGGGCAGGGGAGCGACGAGCAGTACTTC.

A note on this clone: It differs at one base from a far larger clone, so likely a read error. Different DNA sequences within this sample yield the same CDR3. The CDR3 sequence is CASSPRTGGGYEQYF. DNA for the CDR3: TGCGCCAGCAGCCCGAGGACAGGGGGCGGGTACGAGCAGTACTTC. V and J are TRBV5-1 and TRBJ2-7; 11 bases match TRBD1. Germline loops: CDR1 SGHRS, CDR2 YFSETQ. There are 15 residues in the CDR3. Trimming took 4 bases from V and 4 from J; bases not matched to a gene: 7.

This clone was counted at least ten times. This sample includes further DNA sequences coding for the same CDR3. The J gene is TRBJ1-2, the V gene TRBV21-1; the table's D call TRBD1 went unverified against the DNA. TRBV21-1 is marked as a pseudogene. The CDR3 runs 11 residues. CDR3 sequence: CASGTGGSETF. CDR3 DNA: TGTGCCAGCGGGACAGGGGGGAGTGAGACCTTC.

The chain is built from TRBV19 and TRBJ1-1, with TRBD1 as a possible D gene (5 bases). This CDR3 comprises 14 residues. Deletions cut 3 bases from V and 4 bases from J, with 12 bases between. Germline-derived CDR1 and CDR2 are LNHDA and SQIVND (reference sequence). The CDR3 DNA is TGTGCCAGTAGTATTGGGGAGGGGAGCACTGAAGCTTTCTTT. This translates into CASSIGEGSTEAFF.

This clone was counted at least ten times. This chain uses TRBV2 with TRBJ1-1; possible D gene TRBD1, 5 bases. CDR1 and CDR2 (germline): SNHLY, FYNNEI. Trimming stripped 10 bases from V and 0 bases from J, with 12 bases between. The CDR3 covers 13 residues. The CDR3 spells CATTLGLNTEAFF. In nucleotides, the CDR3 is TGTGCCACCACCTTGGGGCTGAACACTGAAGCTTTCTTT.

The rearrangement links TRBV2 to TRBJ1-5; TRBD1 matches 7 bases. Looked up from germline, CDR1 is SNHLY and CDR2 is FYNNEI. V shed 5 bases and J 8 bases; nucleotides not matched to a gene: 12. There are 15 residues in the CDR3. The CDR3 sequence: CASSSQGSTIEPQHF. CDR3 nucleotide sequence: TGTGCCAGCAGTTCACAGGGGAGTACGATTGAGCCCCAGCATTTT. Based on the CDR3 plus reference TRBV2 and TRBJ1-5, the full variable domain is EPEVTQTPSHQVTQMGQEVILRCVPISNHLYFYWYRQILGQKVEFLVSFYNNEISEKSEIFDDQFSVERPDGSNFTLKIRSTKLEDSAMYFCASSSQGSTIEPQHFGDGTRLSIL.

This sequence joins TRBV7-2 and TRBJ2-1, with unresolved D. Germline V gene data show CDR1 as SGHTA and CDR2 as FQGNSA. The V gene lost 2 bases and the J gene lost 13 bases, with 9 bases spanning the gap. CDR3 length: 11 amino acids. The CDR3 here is CASSLSTGQFF. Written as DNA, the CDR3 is TGTGCCAGCAGCTTATCGACCGGCCAGTTCTTC.

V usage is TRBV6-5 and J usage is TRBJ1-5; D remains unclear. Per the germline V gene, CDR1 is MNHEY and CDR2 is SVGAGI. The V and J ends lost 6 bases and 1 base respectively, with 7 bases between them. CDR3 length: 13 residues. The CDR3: CASRRGSNQPQHF. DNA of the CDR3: TGTGCCAGCAGGCGTGGGAGCAATCAGCCCCAGCATTTT.